A single sample gave rise to the 27 T cell receptor beta chains below, sequenced in a study of shared clonotypes between healthy human individuals. Produced via immunoSEQ multiplex PCR; TCRdb's table is partial and in-frame only. Of 2 million to 2.5 million clones listed, 95% were seen once; the top ten hold 0.13%. Material: naive CD4+ T cells sorted from blood. The sample's subset: CD45RA+ positively selected. Receptor source: a man younger than 35 in good health.

The chain is built from TRBV4-2 and TRBJ2-5, with D perhaps TRBD1 (6 bases). The V gene's germline CDR1 is LGHNA and CDR2 YNFKEQ. V lost 4 bases and J 1 base, leaving 10 bases between the germline ends. The CDR3 has 14 residues. The CDR3 loop reads CASSPGQSQETQYF. CDR3 sequence (DNA): TGTGCCAGCAGCCCGGGACAATCCCAAGAGACCCAGTACTTC.

The genes are TRBV5-8 and TRBJ1-5, with 7 bases lining up with TRBD1. Germline values: CDR1 SGHTS, CDR2 YDEGEE. CDR3 length: 16 residues. V trimming: 0 bases; J trimming: 0 bases; junction bases outside the gene matches: 3. The CDR3 nucleotides are TGTGCCAGCAGCTTGGACTCAGGGGGTAGCAATCAGCCCCAGCATTTT. Translating gives CASSLDSGGSNQPQHF.

The V gene is TRBV7-9, the J gene TRBJ2-3; 8 bases are shared with TRBD2. Per germline, CDR1 SEHNR and CDR2 FQNEAQ (reference sequence). The length of the CDR3 is 15 residues. V shed 7 bases and J 3 bases; nucleotides not matched to a gene: 9. As DNA, the CDR3 is TGTGCCAGCACGTTTTTGAGCGGGAGTACAGATACGCAGTATTTT. Protein product: CASTFLSGSTDTQYF.

The chain links TRBV5-1 to TRBJ2-7; 9 bases match TRBD1. CDR1 is SGHRS and CDR2 is YFSETQ in the germline V gene. The ends lost 3 bases at V and 3 bases at J; junction bases unmatched: 7. This CDR3 region has 15 residues. CDR3 nucleotide sequence: TGCGCCAGCAGCTCGGAGGGGACAGGGCGCTACGAGCAGTACTTC. Translating it yields CASSSEGTGRYEQYF. The whole variable domain, remainder taken from reference TRBV5-1 and TRBJ2-7, is KAGVTQTPRYLIKTRGQQVTLSCSPISGHRSVSWYQQTPGQGLQFLFEYFSETQRNKGNFPGRFSGRQFSNSRSEMNVSTLELGDSALYLCASSSEGTGRYEQYFGPGTRLTVT.

The rearrangement links TRBV2 to TRBJ2-5, with 7 bases lining up with TRBD2. The CDR3 totals 13 residues. The germline V gene encodes CDR1 SNHLY and CDR2 FYNNEI. With V trimmed by 7 bases and J by 2 bases, 4 bases remained unmatched. The CDR3 region is CASTTSNQETQYF. The CDR3, as DNA: TGTGCCAGCACGACTAGCAATCAAGAGACCCAGTACTTC.

This clone was seen a single time. Within the sample, other DNA sequences also encode this same CDR3. The J gene is TRBJ2-1, the V gene TRBV7-6, with D hard to call. Germline values: CDR1 SGHVS, CDR2 FNYEAQ. V lost 1 base and J lost 4, with 5 bases in between. The CDR3 contains 13 residues. CDR3 bases: TGTGCCAGCAGCTTAGAAAGGTACAATGAGCAGTTCTTC. Amino acids: CASSLERYNEQFF. The variable domain in full, completed from reference TRBV7-6 and TRBJ2-1, reads GAGVSQSPRYKVTKRGQDVALRCDPISGHVSLYWYRQALGQGPEFLTYFNYEAQQDKSGLPNDRFSAERPEGSISTLTIQRTEQRDSAMYRCASSLERYNEQFFGPGTRLTVL.

The chain recombines TRBV5-1 with TRBJ1-1; 9 bases are shared with TRBD1. The germline V gene encodes CDR1 SGHRS and CDR2 YFSETQ. The CDR3 is 16 amino acids. V was clipped by 4 bases and J by 0 bases; unmatched bases: 7. Here the CDR3 reads CASSRPGTGLNTEAFF. The DNA for the CDR3 is TGCGCCAGCAGCCGTCCCGGGACAGGGTTGAACACTGAAGCTTTCTTT. Using reference TRBV5-1 and TRBJ1-1 for the parts outside the CDR3, the full variable domain is KAGVTQTPRYLIKTRGQQVTLSCSPISGHRSVSWYQQTPGQGLQFLFEYFSETQRNKGNFPGRFSGRQFSNSRSEMNVSTLELGDSALYLCASSRPGTGLNTEAFFGQGTRLTVV.

The CDR3 reads CASSPRDIPYEQYF. The CDR3 DNA reads TGTGCCAGCTCACCACGGGACATCCCCTACGAGCAGTACTTC. The V and J genes are TRBV18 and TRBJ2-7; tentative D call: TRBD1 (6 bases). V gave up 1 base and J gave up 2 bases, with 9 bases separating them. Germline CDR1 reads KGHSH; CDR2 reads LQKENI. The CDR3 extends over 14 amino acids.

The chain uses TRBV7-3 and TRBJ2-7, with 9 bases fitting TRBD1. The CDR3 totals 13 residues. CDR1 SGHTA and CDR2 FQGTGA come from the germline V gene. Unmatched junction bases numbered 3, after V lost 0 bases and J lost 9 bases. CDR3 sequence: CASSLTGTGLQYF. Written as DNA, the CDR3 is TGTGCCAGCAGCTTAACCGGGACAGGGTTGCAGTACTTC. Drawing the rest from reference TRBV7-3 and TRBJ2-7, the complete variable domain is GAGVSQTPSNKVTEKGKYVELRCDPISGHTALYWYRQSLGQGPEFLIYFQGTGAADDSGLPNDRFFAVRPEGSVSTLKIQRTERGDSAVYLCASSLTGTGLQYFGPGTRLTVT.

This chain joins TRBV6-6 and TRBJ1-4, with D unclear. The V end lost 3 bases, the J end lost 4 bases, and 12 bases lay between the germline ends. CDR1 is MNHNY, CDR2 SVGAGI, per germline (reference sequence). CDR3 length: 15 residues. CDR3 bases: TGTGCCAGCAGTTATACAAGGGAACGTAATGAAAAACTGTTTTTT. It encodes CASSYTRERNEKLFF.

The rearrangement uses TRBV2 and TRBJ1-5, with D uncertain. Trimming removed 4 bases from V and 5 bases from J, with 12 bases in between. CDR1 and CDR2 from the germline V gene are SNHLY and FYNNEI. The CDR3 runs to 14 residues. CDR3 loop: CASSAEVPDQPQHF. DNA for the CDR3: TGTGCCAGCAGTGCGGAGGTTCCGGATCAGCCCCAGCATTTT. Full variable domain (outside the CDR3, taken from reference TRBV2 and TRBJ1-5): EPEVTQTPSHQVTQMGQEVILRCVPISNHLYFYWYRQILGQKVEFLVSFYNNEISEKSEIFDDQFSVERPDGSNFTLKIRSTKLEDSAMYFCASSAEVPDQPQHFGDGTRLSIL.

The chain joins TRBV6-1 to TRBJ2-5; 8 bases match TRBD2. With V trimmed by 0 bases and J by 5 bases, 5 bases remained unmatched. CDR1 and CDR2 from the germline V gene are MNHNS and SASEGT. The CDR3 sequence is 15 residues long. The CDR3 region is CASSEARGAGETQYF. The CDR3 nucleotides are TGTGCCAGCAGTGAAGCGCGGGGGGCCGGGGAGACCCAGTACTTC.

The rearrangement joins TRBV6-5 to TRBJ2-6; 8 bases map to TRBD2. Trimming removed 4 bases from V and 3 bases from J; junction bases left unmatched: 5. Germline values: CDR1 MNHEY, CDR2 SVGAGI. The CDR3 totals 16 residues. CDR3 loop: CASSSAGGGGANVLTF. CDR3 nucleotide sequence: TGTGCCAGCAGTTCTGCGGGAGGAGGTGGGGCCAACGTCCTGACTTTC.

This rearrangement joins TRBV4-1 to TRBJ2-2; D is undetermined. The germline CDR1 and CDR2 sequences are MGHRA and YSYEKL. CDR3 length: 12 residues. V lost 3 bases to trimming and J lost 8 bases, with 7 bases between them. The CDR3 DNA reads as TGCGCCAGCAGCCATCTACGGGGGGAGCTGTTTTTT. It codes for CASSHLRGELFF.

Turning to this clone: Different DNA sequences within this sample yield the same CDR3. V and J are TRBV19 and TRBJ1-5; D is undetermined. V shed 3 bases and J shed 1 base, with 10 bases lying between them. The germline gives CDR1 LNHDA, CDR2 SQIVND (reference sequence). This CDR3 has 15 amino acids. CDR3 in amino acids: CASSIARTSNQPQHF. The CDR3 region has the DNA TGTGCCAGTAGTATCGCCAGGACGAGCAATCAGCCCCAGCATTTT.

This clone appeared once. V is TRBV5-4 and J is TRBJ2-2, with D unclear. The CDR3 runs to 14 residues. Germline assignment: CDR1 SGHNT and CDR2 YYREEE (reference sequence). With 1 base removed from V and 3 bases from J, the gap between germline ends came to 7 bases. In DNA form, the CDR3 reads TGTGCCAGCAGCTTGAGGAGCGACACCGGGGAGCTGTTTTTT. This encodes CASSLRSDTGELFF.

The chain carries TRBV5-4 and TRBJ2-3, with D possibly matching TRBD2 (5 bases). Germline V lookup: CDR1 SGHNT, CDR2 YYREEE (reference sequence). The CDR3 contains 16 residues. Trimming removed 4 bases at V and 0 bases at J, with 15 bases between. The CDR3 region has the DNA TGTGCCAGCAGCCCTCCTGAGGGTAGGAGCACAGATACGCAGTATTTT. Protein sequence: CASSPPEGRSTDTQYF. The variable domain in full, completed from reference TRBV5-4 and TRBJ2-3, reads ETGVTQSPTHLIKTRGQQVTLRCSSQSGHNTVSWYQQALGQGPQFIFQYYREEENGRGNFPPRFSGLQFPNYSSELNVNALELDDSALYLCASSPPEGRSTDTQYFGPGTRLTVL.

J is TRBJ2-2 and V is TRBV27, with 9 bases aligning to TRBD2. The CDR3 length is 15 residues. The J segment lost 4 bases and the V segment lost 7 bases, leaving 7 bases of the junction unmatched. CDR1 is MNHEY, CDR2 SMNVEV, per germline (reference sequence). The CDR3 DNA follows: TGTGCCAGCAAAGCGGGAGGAAAAGGCACCGGGGAGCTGTTTTTT. It encodes CASKAGGKGTGELFF.

The chain is built from TRBV5-6 and TRBJ1-1; no reliable D call. Germline-derived CDR1 and CDR2 are SGHDT and YYEEEE. The CDR3 covers 14 residues. The germline V and J ends were trimmed by 0 bases and 4 bases, with 10 bases remaining between them. CDR3 residues: CASSLGPVGTEAFF. Here the CDR3 DNA reads TGTGCCAGCAGCTTGGGACCGGTGGGCACTGAAGCTTTCTTT.

This chain uses TRBV19 with TRBJ2-3, with D maybe TRBD2 (5 bases). Germline V gives CDR1 LNHDA, CDR2 SQIVND (reference sequence). V lost 9 bases to trimming and J lost 8 bases, with 21 bases between them. The CDR3 is made up of 14 amino acids. CDR3 nucleotide sequence: TGTGCCAGCCAGTGGAGCCGGGAAGCCGGTACGCAGTATTTT. It codes for CASQWSREAGTQYF. Full variable domain (rest looked up from reference TRBV19 and TRBJ2-3): DGGITQSPKYLFRKEGQNVTLSCEQNLNHDAMYWYRQDPGQGLRLIYYSQIVNDFQKGDIAEGYSVSREKKESFPLTVTSAQKNPTAFYLCASQWSREAGTQYFGPGTRLTVL.

The chain has TRBV2 and TRBJ1-2; unclear D gene. CDR3 length equals 11 residues. The germline CDR1 and CDR2 sequences are SNHLY and FYNNEI. V lost 8 bases and J lost 2, with 6 bases in between. CDR3 DNA: TGTGCCAGCCCTAGGAACTATGGCTACACCTTC. It specifies CASPRNYGYTF.

The CDR3 is CASSESTSGGWETQYF. DNA of the CDR3: TGCGCCAGCAGTGAGTCGACTAGCGGGGGATGGGAGACCCAGTACTTC. The rearrangement joins TRBV10-1 to TRBJ2-5; 12 bases align to TRBD2. The germline gives CDR1 WNHNN, CDR2 SYGVQD (reference sequence). This CDR3 contains 16 residues. V shed 0 bases, J shed 5 bases, and the junction held 4 bases outside the gene matches.

This clone was detected once. The rearrangement links TRBV11-3 to TRBJ2-2; 8 positions agree with TRBD1. Looked up from germline, CDR1 is SGHNT and CDR2 is YENEEA. The CDR3 is 14 amino acids. The trim removed 6 bases at V and 6 bases at J, leaving 6 bases unmatched. CDR3 in DNA: TGTGCCAGCAGGTTGGGACAGGCATCCGGGGAGCTGTTTTTT. Residues: CASRLGQASGELFF.

Only one count was recorded for this clone. This chain uses TRBV6-6 with TRBJ1-6; a possible D gene is TRBD1 (5 bases). Germline V gene lookup returns CDR1 MNHNY and CDR2 SVGAGI (reference sequence). V was pared by 4 bases and J by 6 bases, with 16 bases between. The CDR3 runs to 16 residues. In DNA form, the CDR3 reads TGTGCCAGCAGTTCCACCCCCTATGGGGCTAATTCACCCCTCCACTTT. Protein product: CASSSTPYGANSPLHF.

This chain links TRBV4-1 with TRBJ1-5, with TRBD1 identical over 8 bases. Germline lookup yields CDR1 MGHRA and CDR2 YSYEKL. The CDR3 covers 19 residues. The junction had 14 bases not matched to a gene; V was cut back by 2 bases and J by 2 bases. Written as DNA, the CDR3 is TGCGCCAGCAGCCAACGGTCGCCAGGGGGCTCGCTGGGCAATCAGCCCCAGCATTTT. It yields the protein CASSQRSPGGSLGNQPQHF.

The DNA of the CDR3 is TGTGCCAGCAGCAAAGAGGGCCTGCTAGCGGGGGGAGAGACCCAGTACTTC. Amino acids: CASSKEGLLAGGETQYF. V and J are TRBV21-1 and TRBJ2-5; the table calls TRBD2, which could not be checked here. TRBV21-1 corresponds to a pseudogene. This CDR3 comprises 17 residues.

The CDR3 protein is CASSPSSKSGNTIYF. CDR3 DNA sequence: TGTGCCAGCAGTCCTTCTTCAAAGTCGGGAAACACCATATATTTT. This rearrangement joins TRBV6-5 to TRBJ1-3; D not resolved. The CDR3 has 15 residues. Germline-derived CDR1 and CDR2 are MNHEY and SVGAGI. The V end lost 5 bases, the J end lost 4 bases, and 15 bases lay between the germline ends.